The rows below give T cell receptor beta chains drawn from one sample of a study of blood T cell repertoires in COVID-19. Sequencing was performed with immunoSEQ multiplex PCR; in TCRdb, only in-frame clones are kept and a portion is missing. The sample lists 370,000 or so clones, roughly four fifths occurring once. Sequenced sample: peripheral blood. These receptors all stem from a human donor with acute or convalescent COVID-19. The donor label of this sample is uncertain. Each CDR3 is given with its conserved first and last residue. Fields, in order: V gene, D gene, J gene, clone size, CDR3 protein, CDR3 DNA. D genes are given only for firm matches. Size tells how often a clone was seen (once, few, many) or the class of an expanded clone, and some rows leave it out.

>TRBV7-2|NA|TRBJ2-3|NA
CASSLGPSAATQYF
TGTGCCAGCAGCTTAGGACCCTCAGCGGCTACGCAGTATTTT
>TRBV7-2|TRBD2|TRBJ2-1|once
CASSLVAGSYNEQFF
TGTGCCAGCAGCTTAGTAGCGGGATCCTACAATGAGCAGTTCTTC
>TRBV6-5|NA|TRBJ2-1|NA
CASSYPRGGLGNEQFF
TGTGCCAGCAGTTACCCTCGGGGAGGCCTGGGAAATGAGCAGTTCTTC
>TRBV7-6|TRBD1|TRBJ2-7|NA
CASSKTGTGGSYEQYF
TGTGCCAGCAGCAAAACCGGGACAGGGGGCTCCTACGAGCAGTACTTC
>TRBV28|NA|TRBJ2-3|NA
CASADWGGTDTQYF
TGTGCCAGCGCTGATTGGGGGGGCACAGATACGCAGTATTTT
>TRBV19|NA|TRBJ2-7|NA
CASSIGRGKGSYEQYF
TGTGCCAGTAGTATAGGGCGGGGAAAAGGCTCCTACGAGCAGTACTTC
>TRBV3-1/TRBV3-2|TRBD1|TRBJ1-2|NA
CASSPVDRPYGYTF
TGTGCCAGCAGCCCGGTGGACAGGCCCTATGGCTACACCTTC
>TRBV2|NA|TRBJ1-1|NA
CASRIKGHMNTEAFF
TGTGCCAGCAGGATTAAGGGACACATGAACACTGAAGCTTTCTTT
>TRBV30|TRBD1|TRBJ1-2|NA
CAWRATGTGFGYTF
TGTGCCTGGAGGGCTACCGGGACAGGGTTTGGCTACACCTTC
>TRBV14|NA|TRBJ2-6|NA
CASSQRGTGANVLTF
TGTGCCAGCAGCCAAAGGGGTACTGGGGCCAACGTCCTGACTTTC
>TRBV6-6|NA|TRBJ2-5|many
CASRPDIQETQYF
TGTGCCAGCAGACCCGACATCCAAGAGACCCAGTACTTC
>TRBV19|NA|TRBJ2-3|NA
CASSISPSTDTQYF
TGTGCCAGTAGTATTTCTCCCAGCACAGATACGCAGTATTTT
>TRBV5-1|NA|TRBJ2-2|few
CASSLWGGANTGELFF
TGCGCCAGCAGCCTGTGGGGGGGCGCGAACACCGGGGAGCTGTTTTTT
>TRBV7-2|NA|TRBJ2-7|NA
CASSLAARGEQYF
TGTGCCAGCAGCTTAGCCGCCCGAGGAGAGCAGTACTTC
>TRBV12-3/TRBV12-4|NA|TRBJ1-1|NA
CASSFGPGAEAFF
TGTGCCAGCAGTTTCGGTCCGGGGGCTGAAGCTTTCTTT
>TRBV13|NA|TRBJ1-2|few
CASSSSEGNLVDGYTF
TGTGCCAGCAGCTCATCTGAGGGAAATCTGGTGGATGGCTACACCTTC
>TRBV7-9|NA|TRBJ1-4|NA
CASTARGDGDEKLFF
TGTGCCAGCACTGCCCGTGGCGACGGGGATGAAAAACTGTTTTTT
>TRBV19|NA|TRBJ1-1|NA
CASTPRKGKEGNTEAFF
TGTGCCAGTACCCCGCGAAAAGGTAAGGAGGGGAACACTGAAGCTTTCTTT
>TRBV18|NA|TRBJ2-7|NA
CASSPQNPGNEQYF
TGTGCCAGCTCACCGCAGAACCCGGGGAACGAGCAGTACTTC
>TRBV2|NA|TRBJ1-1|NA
CASTKPQGRGHSEAFF
TGTGCCAGCACCAAACCTCAGGGGAGGGGACACTCTGAAGCTTTCTTT
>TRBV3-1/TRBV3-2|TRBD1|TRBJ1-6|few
CASSSRTGGSYNSPLHF
TGTGCCAGCAGCTCCCGGACAGGGGGTTCATATAATTCACCCCTCCACTTT
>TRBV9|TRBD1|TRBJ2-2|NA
CASSTITGAGELFF
TGTGCCAGCAGCACCATAACAGGGGCCGGGGAGCTGTTTTTT
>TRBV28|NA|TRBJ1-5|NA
CASSFGSEGNQPQHF
TGTGCCAGCAGTTTTGGGAGTGAGGGCAATCAGCCCCAGCATTTT
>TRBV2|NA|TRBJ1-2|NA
CASSEAGANYGYTF
TGTGCCAGCAGTGAAGCGGGAGCTAACTATGGCTACACCTTC
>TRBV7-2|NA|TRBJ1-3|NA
CASSFEHGRRDTIYF
TGTGCCAGCAGCTTCGAGCATGGTAGGAGGGACACCATATATTTT
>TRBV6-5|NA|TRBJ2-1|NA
CASASKQGPRSEQFF
TGTGCCAGCGCCAGCAAACAGGGACCGCGGAGTGAGCAGTTCTTC
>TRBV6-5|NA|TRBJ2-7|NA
CASSYSRVGTVEQYF
TGTGCCAGCAGTTACTCGAGGGTGGGTACGGTGGAGCAGTACTTC
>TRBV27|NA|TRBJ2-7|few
CASSLAGPYEQYF
TGTGCCAGCAGTTTGGCGGGCCCTTACGAGCAGTACTTC
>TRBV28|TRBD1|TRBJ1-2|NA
CASNDRGLYGYTF
TGTGCCAGCAATGACAGGGGCCTATATGGCTACACCTTC